The 25 T cell receptor beta chains below were found in one sample sequenced in a study of identical twins. Via MiXCR, TCRdb re-called the 5' RACE reads, giving one row per CDR3 protein. The sample consists of roughly 240,000 distinct CDR3 sequences, approximately 7% of them appearing once. The data were also submitted as part of a second study, on yellow fever vaccine responses in identical twins.

Sequencing input: memory (CD45RO+) T cells sorted from blood. These TCRs come from a woman aged 18 to 35 in good health.

The rearrangement uses TRBV6-1 and TRBJ1-5; possibly TRBD1 for D (6 bases). Trimming stripped 6 bases from V and 7 bases from J, with 13 bases between. From germline, CDR1 is MNHNS and CDR2 SASEGT. The CDR3 loop spans 13 amino acids. The CDR3: CASRGKGGQPQHF. CDR3 coding DNA: TGTGCCAGCAGGGGTAAGGGGGGACAGCCCCAGCATTTT.

The V call is TRBV6-5, the J call TRBJ2-7, with a tentative D call TRBD2 (5 bases). CDR3 length: 15 residues. Germline V lookup: CDR1 MNHEY, CDR2 SVGAGI. The V end lost 0 bases, the J end lost 3 bases, and 12 bases lay between the germline ends. This chain's CDR3 is CASSYSSASSYEQYF. CDR3 coding DNA: TGTGCCAGCAGTTACTCGTCTGCTAGCAGCTACGAGCAGTACTTC.

This clonotype was seen ten or more times. This chain links TRBV3-1 with TRBJ2-6; D call uncertain. The CDR3 extends over 15 amino acids. V was cut by 3 bases and J by 0 bases, with 6 bases left in between. CDR1 and CDR2 (germline): LGHDT, YNNKEL (reference sequence). The CDR3 loop is CASSHTNSGANVLTF. CDR3 DNA: TGTGCCAGCAGCCACACTAACTCTGGGGCCAACGTCCTGACTTTC.

CDR3 nucleotide sequence: TGTGCCAGCAGCTTACAGGGTGGAACAAGCTACACCTTC. Translating gives CASSLQGGTSYTF. The chain couples TRBV5-6 to TRBJ1-2, with D maybe TRBD1 (6 bases). The CDR3 is 13 residues long. V lost 2 bases and J lost 9, with 14 bases in between. Germline V CDR1 and CDR2: SGHDT, YYEEEE.

This clonotype was counted many times. This chain joins TRBV12-3 or TRBV12-4 and TRBJ1-1, with 9 bases that match TRBD1. There are 14 residues in the CDR3. Trimming cost V 6 bases and J 5 bases; bases outside gene matches: 7. In nucleotides, the CDR3 is TGTGCCAGCAGACTACAGGGGGCGAGGACTGAAGCTTTCTTT. Its translation: CASRLQGARTEAFF.

The rearrangement uses TRBV24-1 and TRBJ2-4; TRBD1 matches 9 bases. Germline CDR1 KGHDR, CDR2 SFDVKD. The CDR3 totals 11 residues. Trimming at V came to 10 bases and at J to 8 bases, leaving 2 bases not matched to a gene. The DNA of the CDR3 is TGTGCCACGGGGGACAGGGACATTCAGTACTTC. Amino acids: CATGDRDIQYF.

The rearrangement uses TRBV15 and TRBJ2-7; D possibly corresponds to TRBD1 (6 bases). V was trimmed by 2 bases and J by 4 bases, leaving 12 bases between them. This CDR3 contains 14 residues. Germline CDR1 is LNHNV and CDR2 is YYDKDF (reference sequence). CDR3 sequence: CATSRQPDSYEQYV. CDR3 nucleotides: TGTGCCACCAGCAGACAACCGGACAGTTACGAGCAGTACGTC.

In its sample, this clonotype was seen a few times. The rearrangement links TRBV7-3 to TRBJ2-3; D remains unclear. The CDR3 runs 13 residues. Germline V CDR1 and CDR2: SGHTA, FQGTGA. Trimming pared 1 base from V and 3 bases from J, leaving 5 bases between. CDR3 residues: CASSLSVTDTQYF. In DNA form, the CDR3 reads TGTGCCAGCAGCTTAAGTGTGACAGATACGCAGTATTTT.

This clonotype was seen repeatedly, ten times or more. The chain carries TRBV10-3 and TRBJ1-1; D remains ambiguous. Germline loops: CDR1 ENHRY, CDR2 SYGVKD. V lost 2 bases, J lost 3 bases, and 4 bases lay in between. This CDR3 has 12 residues. The DNA of the CDR3 is TGTGCCATCAGTGAGGGAGACACTGAAGCTTTCTTT. The encoded protein is CAISEGDTEAFF.

In this sample, this clonotype turned up many times. CDR3 in amino acids: CASSGGTATNEKLFF. The CDR3 coding sequence is TGCGCCAGCAGCGGTGGGACAGCGACTAATGAAAAACTGTTTTTT. The chain recombines TRBV5-1 with TRBJ1-4, with TRBD1 matching 7 bases. From germline, CDR1 is SGHRS and CDR2 YFSETQ. This CDR3 spans 15 amino acids. Trimming cost V 4 bases and J 2 bases; bases outside gene matches: 5.

The CDR3 sequence is CASSQAGTRATDTQYF. CDR3 in DNA: TGCGCCAGCAGCCAAGCCGGGACTAGGGCCACAGATACGCAGTATTTT. The chain recombines TRBV4-1 with TRBJ2-3, with 8 bases fitting TRBD2. V lost 1 base and J lost 2; bases outside the gene matches: 5. The CDR3 has 16 residues. The V gene's germline CDR1 is MGHRA and CDR2 YSYEKL.

This clonotype turned up a few times. Here the CDR3 reads CASISGGSYEQYV. CDR3 coding DNA: TGTGCCAGCATTTCTGGCGGTTCCTACGAGCAGTACGTC. V gene TRBV6-6 combines with J gene TRBJ2-7; D is undetermined. Germline lookup yields CDR1 MNHNY and CDR2 SVGAGI (reference sequence). V lost 7 bases, J lost 1 base, and 11 bases lay in between. The CDR3 length is 13 residues.

This clonotype appeared a few times. The V gene is TRBV2, the J gene TRBJ2-2, with 8 positions matching TRBD1. The CDR3 totals 14 residues. Germline V CDR1 and CDR2: SNHLY, FYNNEI. Losses at the gene ends were 0 bases for V and 6 bases for J; bases not matched to a gene: 0. Here the CDR3 reads CASSEAGQAGELFF. The CDR3 nucleotides read TGTGCCAGCAGTGAAGCGGGACAGGCCGGGGAGCTGTTTTTT.

This clonotype was picked up a small number of times. The genes are TRBV19 and TRBJ2-2, with 8 bases fitting TRBD1. The CDR3 contains 16 residues. J gave up 6 bases and V 5 bases, and 11 bases lay outside the gene matches. CDR1 is LNHDA and CDR2 is SQIVND in the germline V gene (reference sequence). The CDR3 nucleotides are TGTGCCAGTAGTGTCCGGGACAGGACATTTTCCGGGGAGCTGTTTTTT. Residues: CASSVRDRTFSGELFF. Drawing the rest from reference TRBV19 and TRBJ2-2, the complete variable domain is DGGITQSPKYLFRKEGQNVTLSCEQNLNHDAMYWYRQDPGQGLRLIYYSQIVNDFQKGDIAEGYSVSREKKESFPLTVTSAQKNPTAFYLCASSVRDRTFSGELFFGEGSRLTVL.

This clonotype was picked up many times. The V and J genes are TRBV20-1 and TRBJ2-1, with 7 bases fitting TRBD2. J lost 2 bases, V lost 3 bases, and 4 bases had no gene match. The CDR3 spans 14 residues. Germline CDR1 DFQATT, CDR2 SNEGSKA (reference sequence). CDR3 in DNA: TGCAGTGCTAGCGAGCTAGCGGCCTACAATGAGCAGTTCTTC. Its translation: CSASELAAYNEQFF.

The chain links TRBV20-1 to TRBJ1-1; 9 bases map to TRBD1. Germline V CDR1 and CDR2: DFQATT, SNEGSKA (reference sequence). V gave up 3 bases and J gave up 0 bases; unmatched junction bases: 11. The CDR3 covers 17 residues. CDR3 loop: CSASGRTGAIMNTEAFF. In DNA form, the CDR3 reads TGCAGTGCTAGTGGGCGGACAGGGGCGATCATGAACACTGAAGCTTTCTTT.

CDR3 amino acids: CASSLVTSGFSYEQYF. CDR3 sequence (DNA): TGTGCCAGCAGCTTGGTGACTAGCGGGTTCTCCTACGAGCAGTACTTC. The J gene is TRBJ2-7, the V gene TRBV5-6, with 10 bases identical to TRBD2. V lost 0 bases, J lost 0 bases, and 3 bases stayed unmatched. This CDR3 comprises 16 residues. The germline V gene has CDR1 SGHDT and CDR2 YYEEEE.

This clonotype has a count of ten or more. The genes are TRBV20-1 and TRBJ2-7, with 13 nucleotides matching TRBD2. The CDR3 runs to 13 residues. V lost 6 bases to trimming and J lost 7 bases; unmatched junction nucleotides: 6. Germline V gene data show CDR1 as DFQATT and CDR2 as SNEGSKA (reference sequence). The CDR3 region is CSATGTSGIEQYF. CDR3 coding DNA: TGCAGTGCGACCGGGACTAGCGGGATTGAGCAGTACTTC.

This clonotype was seen ten or more times. This chain links TRBV5-1 with TRBJ2-7; D is possibly TRBD1 (6 bases). CDR3 length equals 12 residues. Per germline, CDR1 SGHRS and CDR2 YFSETQ. Trimming removed 4 bases at V and 6 bases at J, with 11 bases between. CDR3: CASSIRGGEQYF. In DNA, the CDR3 is TGCGCCAGCAGCATCAGGGGCGGCGAGCAGTACTTC.

This clonotype was seen many times. This chain connects TRBV20-1 to TRBJ2-1; TRBD2 might be the D (6 bases). V was clipped by 3 bases and J by 5 bases, with 14 bases between them. CDR1 DFQATT and CDR2 SNEGSKA come from the germline V gene (reference sequence). The CDR3 runs to 14 residues. The CDR3 DNA follows: TGCAGTGCTAGCGGGAGACTCGGCAACAATGAGCAGTTCTTC. This translates into CSASGRLGNNEQFF.

The rearrangement joins TRBV5-1 to TRBJ2-7; TRBD2 aligns across 7 bases. This CDR3 spans 15 amino acids. Germline CDR1 SGHRS, CDR2 YFSETQ. After removal of 0 bases from V and 0 bases from J, the junction contained 3 bases not matched to a gene. CDR3 sequence reads: CASSLDAGDSYEQYF. The DNA of the CDR3 is TGCGCCAGCAGCTTGGATGCGGGAGACTCCTACGAGCAGTACTTC.

This clonotype was counted only a few times. V usage is TRBV4-2 and J usage is TRBJ1-5; D is unclear. Germline-derived CDR1 and CDR2 are LGHNA and YNFKEQ. Trimming took off 0 bases at V and 0 bases at J, with 9 bases between the two ends. This CDR3 has 16 residues. The DNA for the CDR3 is TGTGCCAGCAGCCAAGATTTCGCAGGTAGCAATCAGCCCCAGCATTTT. This encodes CASSQDFAGSNQPQHF.

The chain uses TRBV28 and TRBJ2-7; D may be TRBD2 (6 bases). This CDR3 is 13 amino acids long. From germline, CDR1 is MDHEN and CDR2 SYDVKM. The DNA for the CDR3 is TGTGCCAGCATCGGGAAGGGGACTTACGGGCAGTACGTC. Its protein product is CASIGKGTYGQYV.

At least ten counts were recorded for this clonotype. The chain couples TRBV10-3 to TRBJ2-7, with unresolved D. Trimming took 5 bases from V and 3 from J, leaving 8 bases between them. The CDR3 has 12 residues. In germline, CDR1 is ENHRY, CDR2 SYGVKD. The CDR3 loop is CAISNSGYEQYF. CDR3 nucleotides: TGTGCCATCAGTAATTCCGGCTACGAGCAGTACTTC.

A few counts support this clonotype. The J gene is TRBJ2-1, the V gene TRBV20-1; 9 bases are a match to TRBD2. Germline V lookup: CDR1 DFQATT, CDR2 SNEGSKA (reference sequence). The V gene end was trimmed by 6 bases and the J gene end by 6 bases; junction bases not matched to a gene: 12. CDR3 size: 15 residues. The chain's CDR3 is CSASTETSGANEQFF. The CDR3 nucleotides are TGCAGTGCCTCCACTGAGACTAGCGGAGCCAATGAGCAGTTCTTC.